This passage covers 22 T cell receptor beta chains from one sample sequenced in a study of T-cell reconstitution after alpha-beta-depleted transplantation in children. Unique molecular identifiers were incorporated when the TCRbeta library was constructed. TCRdb ran MiXCR on the PCR reads and lists one entry per CDR3 protein. The sample has around 580,000 distinct CDR3 sequences, roughly 23% seen once; the top ten hold 13% to 15%. The sample was PBMCs, mostly from graft donor cells, taken 360 days after TCRalphabeta/CD19-depleted stem cell transplant. The receptors were sampled from a boy under three years old who had a stem cell transplant for acute myeloid leukemia, so the T cells may come from the graft donor.

This clonotype was seen many times. The chain links TRBV6-1 to TRBJ2-3; 7 bases align to TRBD2. Trimming removed 6 bases from V and 3 bases from J; junction bases left unmatched: 9. Germline lookup yields CDR1 MNHNS and CDR2 SASEGT. This CDR3 has 15 residues. DNA for the CDR3: TGTGCCAGCAGGGGATTCCCGGGGGGTACAGATACGCAGTATTTT. Translated, it gives CASRGFPGGTDTQYF.

The chain combines TRBV5-5 with TRBJ2-2; possibly TRBD2 for D (5 bases). Germline V gene data show CDR1 as SGHKS and CDR2 as YYEKEE (reference sequence). The CDR3 loop spans 17 amino acids. The V end lost 5 bases, the J end lost 2 bases, and 19 bases lay between the germline ends. CDR3 amino acids: CASRVRPNEGNTGELFF. As DNA, the CDR3 is TGTGCCAGCAGGGTAAGGCCCAACGAGGGAAACACCGGGGAGCTGTTTTTT.

This chain joins TRBV28 and TRBJ2-7, with D possibly being TRBD2 (6 bases). This CDR3 region has 14 residues. CDR1 is MDHEN, CDR2 SYDVKM, per germline. Trimming shortened V by 4 bases and J by 3 bases, and 13 bases separated the two germline ends. The CDR3 loop is CASSSPRRDYEQYV. CDR3 nucleotides: TGTGCCAGCAGTTCCCCGCGGAGGGACTACGAGCAGTACGTC.

This clonotype has ten or more counts. The genes are TRBV15 and TRBJ2-3, with D unclear. Germline V gene lookup returns CDR1 LNHNV and CDR2 YYDKDF (reference sequence). Trimming cost V 0 bases and J 2 bases, with 15 bases left between them. The CDR3 runs to 17 residues. The CDR3 DNA follows: TGTGCCACCAGCAGAGATCGCCGGCTAGTGGACACAGATACGCAGTATTTT. It specifies CATSRDRRLVDTDTQYF.

Details on this clonotype: This sequence may be a read error, since a much larger clone differs from it by one base. This chain connects TRBV27 to TRBJ2-7; TRBD2 is a possible D gene (6 bases). Germline assignment: CDR1 MNHEY and CDR2 SMNVEV (reference sequence). The CDR3 runs 13 residues. The CDR3 DNA reads as TGTGCCAGCGGTTTGGGTGGGGGGTACGAGCAGTACTTC. This translates into CASGLGGGYEQYF.

The rearrangement links TRBV4-1 to TRBJ2-1; D may be TRBD1 (5 bases). The CDR3 is made up of 14 amino acids. Germline values: CDR1 MGHRA, CDR2 YSYEKL. V shed 0 bases and J shed 8 bases, with 11 bases lying between them. The CDR3: CASSQETVGDEQFF. The CDR3 DNA reads TGCGCCAGCAGCCAAGAGACGGTAGGGGATGAGCAGTTCTTC.

The chain couples TRBV11-3 to TRBJ2-1; D remains ambiguous. Trimming left V 2 bases short and J 0 bases short, with 14 bases between. This CDR3 has 17 amino acids. The germline gives CDR1 SGHNT, CDR2 YENEEA. CDR3 region: CASSLRLSASSYNEQFF. The CDR3 bases are TGTGCCAGCAGCTTACGGTTGTCAGCAAGCTCCTACAATGAGCAGTTCTTC.

The table lists this clonotype with many counts. The CDR3 coding sequence is TGCAGCGTTACCATCAAGGGCACTGGGGCCAACGTCCTGACTTTC. It codes for CSVTIKGTGANVLTF. The genes are TRBV29-1 and TRBJ2-6; no clear D gene. V was trimmed by 5 bases and J by 2 bases, leaving 13 bases between them. This CDR3 has 15 amino acids. The germline CDR1 and CDR2 sequences are SQVTM and ANQGSEA.

This clonotype was seen many times. The V and J genes are TRBV29-1 and TRBJ2-1; D uncertain. Trimming shortened V by 1 base and J by 8 bases, and 9 bases separated the two germline ends. Per the germline V gene, CDR1 is SQVTM and CDR2 is ANQGSEA. This CDR3 is 12 amino acids long. The CDR3 bases are TGCAGCGTTGAAGGTGGCGGAGATGAGCAGTTCTTC. It is translated as CSVEGGGDEQFF.

The chain employs TRBV5-1 and TRBJ2-2, with 9 bases fitting TRBD2. The trim removed 0 bases at V and 1 base at J, leaving 4 bases unmatched. This CDR3 region has 17 residues. Looked up from germline, CDR1 is SGHRS and CDR2 is YFSETQ. CDR3 in amino acids: CASSLEAGGLNTGELFF. Written as DNA, the CDR3 is TGCGCCAGCAGCTTGGAAGCGGGGGGCCTGAACACCGGGGAGCTGTTTTTT.

This clonotype appeared many times. The chain uses TRBV2 and TRBJ1-5, with unresolved D. Trimming removed 2 bases at V and 2 bases at J, with 19 bases between. CDR3 length: 18 amino acids. Looked up from germline, CDR1 is SNHLY and CDR2 is FYNNEI. In nucleotides, the CDR3 is TGTGCCAGCAGTGAATTTGGCCCGGTCCCAAGGGGCAATCAGCCCCAGCATTTT. Translated: CASSEFGPVPRGNQPQHF.

This chain joins TRBV10-3 and TRBJ2-5; 10 bases align to TRBD2. V lost 3 bases and J lost 3; bases outside the gene matches: 7. CDR3 length equals 16 residues. CDR1 is ENHRY and CDR2 is SYGVKD in the germline V gene. Written as DNA, the CDR3 is TGTGCCATCAGTGACCCCGGGACTAGCGCCAAAGAGACCCAGTACTTC. Its translation is CAISDPGTSAKETQYF.

The V gene is TRBV5-1, the J gene TRBJ2-1; D remains ambiguous. This CDR3 is 12 amino acids long. Trimming took 7 bases from V and 3 from J, leaving 8 bases between them. The germline V gene encodes CDR1 SGHRS and CDR2 YFSETQ. The CDR3 DNA reads TGCGCCAGCTGGTCGGGCTACAATGAGCAGTTCTTC. It is translated as CASWSGYNEQFF.

This clonotype came up a few times. The chain employs TRBV7-3 and TRBJ2-2; 9 positions match TRBD1. Germline CDR1 and CDR2: SGHTA and FQGTGA. Trimming removed 2 bases from V and 6 bases from J; junction bases left unmatched: 7. The CDR3 is 16 residues long. For the CDR3, the DNA is TGTGCCAGCAGCTTACTGGGACAGGGTAGTCCCGGGGAGCTGTTTTTT. It translates to CASSLLGQGSPGELFF.

CDR3 nucleotides: TGTGCCAGCAGTTTACCCCAGCGTTCTGGGGCCAACGTCCTGACTTTC. This encodes CASSLPQRSGANVLTF. V gene TRBV12-3 or TRBV12-4 combines with J gene TRBJ2-6; D call uncertain. V was clipped by 2 bases and J by 1 base, with 9 bases between them. The CDR3 is 16 residues long.

The chain has TRBV28 and TRBJ1-5; D unclear. The V end lost 3 bases, the J end lost 0 bases, and 12 bases lay between the germline ends. Germline-derived CDR1 and CDR2 are MDHEN and SYDVKM. The length of the CDR3 is 16 residues. The CDR3 sequence: CASSLGFEYSNQPQHF. As DNA, the CDR3 is TGTGCCAGCAGTTTGGGTTTTGAGTATAGCAATCAGCCCCAGCATTTT.

The rearrangement links TRBV20-1 to TRBJ2-3, with a possible D match to TRBD1 (6 bases). Germline CDR1 DFQATT, CDR2 SNEGSKA (reference sequence). The CDR3 is 15 residues long. Trimming took 1 base from V and 0 from J, leaving 11 bases between them. The CDR3 DNA is TGCAGTGCTAGAGGACGAACAGGGAGCACAGATACGCAGTATTTT. Its translation: CSARGRTGSTDTQYF.

This chain's CDR3 is CASSPNGGYGYTF. CDR3 in DNA: TGTGCCAGCAGTCCCAATGGAGGCTATGGCTACACCTTC. This chain joins TRBV3-1 and TRBJ1-2; D ambiguous. This CDR3 has 13 amino acids. The V end lost 6 bases, the J end lost 4 bases, and 12 bases lay between the germline ends. Germline V gene data show CDR1 as LGHDT and CDR2 as YNNKEL (reference sequence).

There are many counts of this clonotype. J is TRBJ1-1 and V is TRBV18; no clear D. From germline, CDR1 is KGHSH and CDR2 LQKENI. This CDR3 has 14 amino acids. V was cut by 1 base and J by 1 base, with 7 bases left in between. The CDR3 spells CASSPLAGNTEAFF. The DNA for the CDR3 is TGTGCCAGCTCACCACTGGCGGGGAACACTGAAGCTTTCTTT.

This clonotype was picked up many times. The chain combines TRBV12-3 or TRBV12-4 with TRBJ1-3; tentatively, D is TRBD1 (5 bases). The CDR3 totals 16 residues. The V gene lost 6 bases and the J gene lost 0 bases, with 15 bases spanning the gap. Here the CDR3 DNA reads TGTGCCAGCAGCGCAGGGTTGCCACTCTCTGGAAACACCATATATTTT. Its translation is CASSAGLPLSGNTIYF.

V is TRBV20-1 and J is TRBJ2-7; 8 bases match TRBD1. The CDR3 runs to 13 residues. Germline trimming cut 4 bases from V and 2 bases from J; bases unmatched to any gene: 4. CDR1 and CDR2 (germline): DFQATT, SNEGSKA (reference sequence). In DNA form, the CDR3 reads TGCAGTGCTACGGACAGGGAGCCCTACGAGCAGTACTTC. Residues: CSATDREPYEQYF.

This sequence joins TRBV10-2 and TRBJ2-5; TRBD2 might be the D (7 bases). V was cut by 3 bases and J by 5 bases, with 13 bases left in between. This CDR3 region has 14 residues. Germline V gene lookup returns CDR1 WSHSY and CDR2 SAAADI. The CDR3 nucleotides read TGCGCCAGCAGTGACGGGGGGCGTTGGGAGACCCAGTACTTC. Translating it yields CASSDGGRWETQYF.